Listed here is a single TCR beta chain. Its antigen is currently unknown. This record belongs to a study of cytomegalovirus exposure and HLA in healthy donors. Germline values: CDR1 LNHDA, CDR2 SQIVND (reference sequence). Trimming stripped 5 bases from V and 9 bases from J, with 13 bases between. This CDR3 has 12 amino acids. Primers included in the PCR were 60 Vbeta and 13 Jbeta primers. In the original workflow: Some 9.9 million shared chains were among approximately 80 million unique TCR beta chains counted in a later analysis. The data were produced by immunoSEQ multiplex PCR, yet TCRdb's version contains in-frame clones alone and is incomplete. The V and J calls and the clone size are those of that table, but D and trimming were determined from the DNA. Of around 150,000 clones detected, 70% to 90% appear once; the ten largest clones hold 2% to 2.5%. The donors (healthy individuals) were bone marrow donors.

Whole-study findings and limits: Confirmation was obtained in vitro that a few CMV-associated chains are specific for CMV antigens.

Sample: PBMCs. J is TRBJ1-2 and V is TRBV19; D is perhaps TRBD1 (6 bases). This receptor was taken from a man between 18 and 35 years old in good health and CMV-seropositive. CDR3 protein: CASSPTTGSYTF. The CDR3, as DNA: TGTGCCAGTAGTCCTACAACAGGGAGCTACACCTTC.